This TCR beta chain was sequenced for a study of PD-L1 blockade in urothelial cancer. General study points: Tumor-associated TCR clones expanded more in blood at 3 weeks in patients with durable benefit.

V lost 5 bases, J lost 2 bases, and 10 bases lay in between. This CDR3 is 14 amino acids long. Looked up from germline, CDR1 is MDHEN and CDR2 is SYDVKM. Only in-frame clones appear in the TCRdb table, and some are missing; sequencing was by immunoSEQ multiplex PCR. The sample comprises about 120,000 clones, 85% to 90% of which are singletons, and 1.7% rests with the top ten. Time point noted: peripheral blood 6 weeks after treatment start. Samples spanned pretreatment and treatment, with 1 to 8 time points per patient. As to this clone: The antigen is unknown.

This sequence joins TRBV28 and TRBJ1-5; no firm D call. Sequencing was performed on PBMCs, taken around atezolizumab (anti-PD-L1) treatment. This clonotype was sampled from a man in his 60s with urothelial cancer. CDR3: CASSGERRNQPQHF. CDR3 coding DNA: TGTGCCAGCAGTGGCGAGAGGCGCAATCAGCCCCAGCATTTT.